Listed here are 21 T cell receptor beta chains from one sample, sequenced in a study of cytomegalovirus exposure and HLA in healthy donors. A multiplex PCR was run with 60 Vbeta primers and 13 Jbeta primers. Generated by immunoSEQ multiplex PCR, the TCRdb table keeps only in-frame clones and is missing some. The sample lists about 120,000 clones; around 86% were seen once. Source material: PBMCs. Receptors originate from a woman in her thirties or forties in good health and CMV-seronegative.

Here the CDR3 DNA reads TGTGCCAGCCAGCCCGTTGGGGGCCCCACCTACGAGCAGTACTTC. This translates into CASQPVGGPTYEQYF. The chain is built from TRBV6-6 and TRBJ2-7; D is possibly TRBD1 (6 bases). V lost 8 bases, J lost 2 bases, and 19 bases lay in between. Looked up from germline, CDR1 is MNHNY and CDR2 is SVGAGI (reference sequence). The CDR3 spans 15 residues.

Written as DNA, the CDR3 is TGTGCCAGTAGTCTAATACCGGGACAGAAAACTGAAGCTTTCTTT. Amino acids: CASSLIPGQKTEAFF. The rearrangement uses TRBV19 and TRBJ1-1; 7 bases align to TRBD1. Trimming removed 5 bases from V and 5 bases from J; junction bases left unmatched: 11. The CDR3 is 15 residues long. Germline CDR1 and CDR2: LNHDA and SQIVND (reference sequence).

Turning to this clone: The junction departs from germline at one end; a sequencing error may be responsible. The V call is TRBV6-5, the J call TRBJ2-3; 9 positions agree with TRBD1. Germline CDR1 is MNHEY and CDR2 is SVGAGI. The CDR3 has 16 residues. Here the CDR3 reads CANSYTDRGSTDTQYF. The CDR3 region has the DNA TGTGCCAACAGTTACACGGACAGGGGTTCTACAGATACGCAGTATTTT.

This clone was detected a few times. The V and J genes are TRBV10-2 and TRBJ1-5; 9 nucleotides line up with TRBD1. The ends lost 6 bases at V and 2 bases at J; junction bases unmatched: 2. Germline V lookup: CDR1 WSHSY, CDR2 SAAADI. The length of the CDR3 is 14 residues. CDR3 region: CASSRTGGNQPQHF. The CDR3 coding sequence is TGCGCCAGCAGCCGGACAGGGGGCAATCAGCCCCAGCATTTT.

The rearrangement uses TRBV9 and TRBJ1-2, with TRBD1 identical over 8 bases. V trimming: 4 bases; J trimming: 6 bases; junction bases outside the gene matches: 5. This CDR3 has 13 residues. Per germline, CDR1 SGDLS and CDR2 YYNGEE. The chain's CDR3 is CASSPGQGHGYTF. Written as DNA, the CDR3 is TGTGCCAGCAGCCCTGGACAGGGTCATGGCTACACCTTC.

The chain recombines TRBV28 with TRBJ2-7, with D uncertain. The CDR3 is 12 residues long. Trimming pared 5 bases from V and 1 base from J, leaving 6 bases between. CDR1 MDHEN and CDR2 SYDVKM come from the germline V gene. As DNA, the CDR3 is TGTGCCAGCAGTCCCTTGTCCTACGAGCAGTACTTC. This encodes CASSPLSYEQYF.

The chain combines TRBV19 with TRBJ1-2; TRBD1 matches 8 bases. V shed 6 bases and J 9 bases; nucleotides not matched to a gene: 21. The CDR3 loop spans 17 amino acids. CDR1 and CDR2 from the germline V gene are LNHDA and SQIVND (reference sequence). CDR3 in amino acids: CASSPPPGGRLDRSYTF. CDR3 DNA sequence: TGTGCCAGTAGCCCCCCTCCAGGGGGCCGTTTAGATCGGAGCTACACCTTC.

CDR3 DNA sequence: TGTGCCAGCAGTGAAACAAGGTTACTAGCGGTGGAGACCCAGTACTTC. Translation gives CASSETRLLAVETQYF. The chain recombines TRBV6-1 with TRBJ2-5; 8 nucleotides line up with TRBD2. The CDR3 spans 16 residues. V trimming: 2 bases; J trimming: 5 bases; junction bases outside the gene matches: 10. CDR1 is MNHNS and CDR2 is SASEGT in the germline V gene.

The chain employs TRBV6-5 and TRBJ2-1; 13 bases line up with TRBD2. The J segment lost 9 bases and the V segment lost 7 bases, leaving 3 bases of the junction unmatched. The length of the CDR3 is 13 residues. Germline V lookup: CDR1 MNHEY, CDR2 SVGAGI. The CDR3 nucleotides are TGTGCCAGCAAACTAGCGGGAGGGAGTGAGCAGTTCTTC. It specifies CASKLAGGSEQFF.

The DNA of the CDR3 is TGTGCCAGCAGGGAACGGGACAGGGGGAACCAGCCCCAGCATTTT. Translated: CASRERDRGNQPQHF. The rearrangement links TRBV28 to TRBJ1-5; the match to TRBD1 covers 11 bases. CDR1 is MDHEN, CDR2 SYDVKM, per germline. Unmatched junction bases numbered 8, after V lost 6 bases and J lost 7 bases. The CDR3 totals 15 residues.

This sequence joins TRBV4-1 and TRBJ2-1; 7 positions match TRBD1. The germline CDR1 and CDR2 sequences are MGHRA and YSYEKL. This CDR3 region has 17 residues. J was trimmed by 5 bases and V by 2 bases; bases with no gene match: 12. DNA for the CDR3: TGCGCCAGCAGCCAACAGGGCACAGGGGATCTAGACAATGAGCAGTTCTTC. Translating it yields CASSQQGTGDLDNEQFF.

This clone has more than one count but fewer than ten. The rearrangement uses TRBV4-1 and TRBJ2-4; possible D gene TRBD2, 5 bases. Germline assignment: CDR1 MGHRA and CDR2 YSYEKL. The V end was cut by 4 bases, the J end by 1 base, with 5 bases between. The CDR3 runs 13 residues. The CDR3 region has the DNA TGCGCCAGCAGCCGGGAGGCCAAAAACATTCAGTACTTC. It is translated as CASSREAKNIQYF.

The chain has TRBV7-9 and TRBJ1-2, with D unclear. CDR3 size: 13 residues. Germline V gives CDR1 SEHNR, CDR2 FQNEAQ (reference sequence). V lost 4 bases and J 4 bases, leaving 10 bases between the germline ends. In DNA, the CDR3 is TGTGCCAGCAGCTCTGGGCAGATCTATGGCTACACCTTC. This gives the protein CASSSGQIYGYTF.

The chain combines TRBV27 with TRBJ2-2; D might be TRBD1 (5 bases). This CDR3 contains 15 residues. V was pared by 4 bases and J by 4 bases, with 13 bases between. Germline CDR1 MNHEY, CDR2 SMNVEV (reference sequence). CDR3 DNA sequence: TGTGCCAGCAGTTCTACAGGACATGGCACCGGGGAGCTGTTTTTT. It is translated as CASSSTGHGTGELFF.

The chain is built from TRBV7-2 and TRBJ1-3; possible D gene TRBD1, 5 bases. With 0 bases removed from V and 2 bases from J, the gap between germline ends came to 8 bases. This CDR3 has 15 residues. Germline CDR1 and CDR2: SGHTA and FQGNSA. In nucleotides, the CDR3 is TGTGCCAGCAGCTTAGCGGGGCAGACTGGAAACACCATATATTTT. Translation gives CASSLAGQTGNTIYF.

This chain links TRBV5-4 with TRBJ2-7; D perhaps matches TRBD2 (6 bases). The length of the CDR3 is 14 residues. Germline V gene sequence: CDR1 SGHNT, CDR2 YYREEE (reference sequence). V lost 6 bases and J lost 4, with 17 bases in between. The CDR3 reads CASNTGEKGYEQYF. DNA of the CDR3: TGTGCCAGCAACACGGGGGAGAAAGGGTACGAGCAGTACTTC.

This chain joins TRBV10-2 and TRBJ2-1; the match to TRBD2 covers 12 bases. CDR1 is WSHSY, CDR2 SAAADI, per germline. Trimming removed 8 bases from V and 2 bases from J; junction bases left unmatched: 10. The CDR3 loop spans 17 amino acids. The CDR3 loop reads CASGGLAGSLTYNEQFF. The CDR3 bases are TGCGCCAGCGGTGGACTAGCGGGGTCCTTAACCTACAATGAGCAGTTCTTC.

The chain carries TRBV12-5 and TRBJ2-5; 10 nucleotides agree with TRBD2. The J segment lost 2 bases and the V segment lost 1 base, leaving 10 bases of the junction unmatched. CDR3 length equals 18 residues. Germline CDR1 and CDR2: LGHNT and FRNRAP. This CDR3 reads CASGLGEWASGGQETQYF. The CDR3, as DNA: TGTGCTAGTGGTTTGGGGGAATGGGCTAGCGGGGGTCAAGAGACCCAGTACTTC.

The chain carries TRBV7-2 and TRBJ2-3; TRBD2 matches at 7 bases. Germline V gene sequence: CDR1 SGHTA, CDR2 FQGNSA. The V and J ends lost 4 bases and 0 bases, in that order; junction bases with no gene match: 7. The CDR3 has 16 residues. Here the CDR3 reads CASSSKGGGSTDTQYF. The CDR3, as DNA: TGTGCCAGCAGCTCCAAGGGCGGGGGAAGCACAGATACGCAGTATTTT.

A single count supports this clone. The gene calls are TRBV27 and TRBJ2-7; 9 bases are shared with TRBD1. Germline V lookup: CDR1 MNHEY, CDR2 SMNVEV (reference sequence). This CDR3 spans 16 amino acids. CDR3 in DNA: TGTGTCAGTAAAACCGGACCGGGACAGGGACAATCCGAGCAGTACTTC. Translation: CVSKTGPGQGQSEQYF.

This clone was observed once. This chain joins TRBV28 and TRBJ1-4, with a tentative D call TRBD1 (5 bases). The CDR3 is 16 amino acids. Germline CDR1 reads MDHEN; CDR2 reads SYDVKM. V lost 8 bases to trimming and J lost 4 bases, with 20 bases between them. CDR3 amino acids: CASGSGGGVGNEKLFF. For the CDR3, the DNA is TGTGCCAGCGGGAGCGGGGGTGGAGTGGGTAATGAAAAACTGTTTTTT.